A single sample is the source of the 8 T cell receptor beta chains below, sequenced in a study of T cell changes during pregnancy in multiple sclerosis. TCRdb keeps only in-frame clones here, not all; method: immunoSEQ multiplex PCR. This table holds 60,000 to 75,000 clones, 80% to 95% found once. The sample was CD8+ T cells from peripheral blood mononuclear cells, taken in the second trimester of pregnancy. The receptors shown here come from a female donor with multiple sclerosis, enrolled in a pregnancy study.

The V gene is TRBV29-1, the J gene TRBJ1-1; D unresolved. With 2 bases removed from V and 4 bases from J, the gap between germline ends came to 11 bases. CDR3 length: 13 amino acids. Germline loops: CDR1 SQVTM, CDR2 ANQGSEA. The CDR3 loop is CSVELGRSTEAFF. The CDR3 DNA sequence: TGCAGCGTTGAACTTGGTAGGAGCACTGAAGCTTTCTTT.

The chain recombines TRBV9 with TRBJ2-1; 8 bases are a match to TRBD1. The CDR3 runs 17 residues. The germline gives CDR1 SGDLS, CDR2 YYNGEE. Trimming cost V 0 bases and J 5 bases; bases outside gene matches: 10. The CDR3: CASSVGPRQGSNNEQFF. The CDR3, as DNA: TGTGCCAGCAGCGTAGGACCCCGACAGGGGTCCAACAATGAGCAGTTCTTC.

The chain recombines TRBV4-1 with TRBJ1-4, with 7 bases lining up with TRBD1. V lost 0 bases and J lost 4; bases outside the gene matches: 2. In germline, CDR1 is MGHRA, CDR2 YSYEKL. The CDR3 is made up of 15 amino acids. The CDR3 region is CASSQEGQFNEKLFF. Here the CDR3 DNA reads TGCGCCAGCAGCCAAGAGGGACAGTTTAATGAAAAACTGTTTTTT.

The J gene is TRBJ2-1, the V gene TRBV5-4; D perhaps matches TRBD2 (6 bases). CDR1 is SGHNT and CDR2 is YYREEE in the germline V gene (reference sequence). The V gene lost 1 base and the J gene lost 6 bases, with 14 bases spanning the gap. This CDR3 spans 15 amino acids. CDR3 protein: CASSLRREIVNEQFF. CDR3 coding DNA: TGTGCCAGCAGCTTGAGGCGGGAAATTGTCAATGAGCAGTTCTTC.

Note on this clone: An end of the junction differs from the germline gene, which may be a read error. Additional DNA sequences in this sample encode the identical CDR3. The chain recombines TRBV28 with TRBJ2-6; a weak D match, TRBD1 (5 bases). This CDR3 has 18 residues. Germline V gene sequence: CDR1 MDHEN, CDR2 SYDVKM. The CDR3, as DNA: TGTGCCAGCAGTTTACTGAGCAGGGTGGACGCTGGGGCCAACGTCCTAACTTTC. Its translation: CASSLLSRVDAGANVLTF.

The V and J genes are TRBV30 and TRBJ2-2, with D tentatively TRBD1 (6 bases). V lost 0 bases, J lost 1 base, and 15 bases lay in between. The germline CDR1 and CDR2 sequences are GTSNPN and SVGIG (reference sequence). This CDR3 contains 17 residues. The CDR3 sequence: CAWSVHRALGNTGELFF. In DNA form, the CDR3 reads TGTGCCTGGAGTGTACACAGGGCCCTCGGGAACACCGGGGAGCTGTTTTTT.

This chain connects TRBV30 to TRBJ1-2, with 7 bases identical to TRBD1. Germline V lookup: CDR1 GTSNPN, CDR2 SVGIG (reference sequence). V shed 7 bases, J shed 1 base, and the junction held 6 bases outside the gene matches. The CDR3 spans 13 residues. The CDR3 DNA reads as TGTGCCTCAGGACAGGAAATTAACTATGGCTACACCTTC. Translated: CASGQEINYGYTF.

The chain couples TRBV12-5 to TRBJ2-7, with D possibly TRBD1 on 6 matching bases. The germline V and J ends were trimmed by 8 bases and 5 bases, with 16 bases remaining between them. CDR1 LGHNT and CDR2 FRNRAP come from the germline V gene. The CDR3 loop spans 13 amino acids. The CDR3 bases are TGTGCTAGTACCCTCCTTGCAGGGGACGAGCAGTACTTC. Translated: CASTLLAGDEQYF.